Each of the 19 T cell receptor beta chains below was sequenced from the same sample in a study of blood T cell repertoires in COVID-19. The method was immunoSEQ multiplex PCR; TCRdb's version includes in-frame clones alone and lacks a portion of them. The data show hundreds of thousands of clones, 86% seen once. The sequencing sample was made of PBMCs or T cells enriched from blood (not recorded which). These receptors were taken from a woman aged 25-40 years who had been exposed to COVID-19.

The chain combines TRBV5-5 with TRBJ1-1, with D possibly being TRBD1 (5 bases). From germline, CDR1 is SGHKS and CDR2 YYEKEE (reference sequence). The length of the CDR3 is 14 residues. The germline V and J ends were trimmed by 4 bases and 3 bases, with 13 bases remaining between them. The CDR3 sequence is CASSPQGRDTEAFF. The CDR3 coding sequence is TGTGCCAGCAGCCCCCAGGGTAGGGACACTGAAGCTTTCTTT.

This clone was observed once. The rearrangement uses TRBV25-1 and TRBJ1-3; 7 bases align to TRBD1. This CDR3 has 15 residues. V was pared by 4 bases and J by 0 bases, with 3 bases of the junction left unmatched. The germline CDR1 and CDR2 sequences are MGHDK and SYGVNS. CDR3 protein: CASSARTGSGNTIYF. As DNA, the CDR3 is TGTGCCAGCAGTGCCAGGACAGGCTCTGGAAACACCATATATTTT.

J is TRBJ1-5 and V is TRBV5-1, with D perhaps TRBD1 (6 bases). CDR3 length: 14 residues. Germline CDR1 reads SGHRS; CDR2 reads YFSETQ. V dropped 0 bases and J dropped 8 bases, with 12 bases sitting between them. CDR3 sequence: CASSLEQGQEPQHF. The CDR3 DNA reads TGCGCCAGCAGCTTGGAACAGGGTCAGGAGCCCCAGCATTTT.

The gene calls are TRBV5-1 and TRBJ1-6, with 8 bases identical to TRBD1. Germline assignment: CDR1 SGHRS and CDR2 YFSETQ. V was pared by 0 bases and J by 5 bases, with 1 base of the junction left unmatched. The CDR3 is made up of 15 amino acids. CDR3 amino acids: CASSLDRGNNSPLHF. The CDR3 DNA reads as TGCGCCAGCAGCTTGGACAGGGGGAATAATTCACCCCTCCACTTT.

The V call is TRBV7-6, the J call TRBJ2-7; 9 nucleotides line up with TRBD2. Per germline, CDR1 SGHVS and CDR2 FNYEAQ. V lost 2 bases and J lost 6; bases outside the gene matches: 5. The CDR3 runs 14 residues. The CDR3 sequence is CASSLWAGGSEQYF. The CDR3 DNA follows: TGTGCCAGCAGCTTATGGGCGGGAGGGTCCGAGCAGTACTTC. The variable domain in full, completed from reference TRBV7-6 and TRBJ2-7, reads GAGVSQSPRYKVTKRGQDVALRCDPISGHVSLYWYRQALGQGPEFLTYFNYEAQQDKSGLPNDRFSAERPEGSISTLTIQRTEQRDSAMYRCASSLWAGGSEQYFGPGTRLTVT.

V and J are TRBV18 and TRBJ1-6; possibly TRBD1 for D (5 bases). CDR3 size: 17 residues. Germline-derived CDR1 and CDR2 are KGHSH and LQKENI. Between the trimmed V and J ends, which lost 3 bases and 1 base, there was a span of 13 bases. In DNA form, the CDR3 reads TGTGCCAGCTCACCCGCCGATAGGGGATCCTATAATTCACCCCTCCACTTT. Amino acids: CASSPADRGSYNSPLHF.

V and J are TRBV6-6 and TRBJ1-1, with 7 nucleotides matching TRBD1. This CDR3 has 20 amino acids. CDR1 is MNHNY, CDR2 SVGAGI, per germline (reference sequence). The ends lost 6 bases at V and 0 bases at J; junction bases unmatched: 22. CDR3 sequence reads: CASSPPQRQGWKVVNTEAFF. In nucleotides, the CDR3 is TGTGCCAGCAGCCCCCCCCAGCGACAGGGTTGGAAGGTGGTGAACACTGAAGCTTTCTTT.

In DNA, the CDR3 is TGCGCCAGCAGCCAGGGGGCGGGGGAAAAACTGTTTTTT. Its translation is CASSQGAGEKLFF. The V call is TRBV5-1, the J call TRBJ1-4; 8 bases fit TRBD1. Germline loops: CDR1 SGHRS, CDR2 YFSETQ. V shed 4 bases, J shed 8 bases, and the junction held 4 bases outside the gene matches. This CDR3 comprises 13 residues.

The CDR3: CATSDSGTGSGQPQHF. Written as DNA, the CDR3 is TGTGCCACCAGTGATTCGGGGACAGGGTCTGGGCAGCCCCAGCATTTT. The J gene is TRBJ1-5, the V gene TRBV24-1, with TRBD1 matching over 9 bases. Germline loops: CDR1 KGHDR, CDR2 SFDVKD. This CDR3 comprises 16 residues. V lost 2 bases to trimming and J lost 7 bases; unmatched junction nucleotides: 8.

The chain employs TRBV7-2 and TRBJ2-3; 11 bases are shared with TRBD2. V was pared by 5 bases and J by 2 bases, with 12 bases of the junction left unmatched. CDR3 length: 18 amino acids. The germline V gene encodes CDR1 SGHTA and CDR2 FQGNSA. The chain's CDR3 is CASSAHPSLAGDTDTQYF. The CDR3 coding sequence is TGTGCCAGCAGCGCTCACCCCTCACTAGCGGGGGACACAGATACGCAGTATTTT.

The CDR3 protein is CASSLSHTNYGYTF. CDR3 sequence (DNA): TGTGCCAGCAGTTTATCACATACTAACTATGGCTACACCTTC. This chain connects TRBV27 to TRBJ1-2; D is unclear. The CDR3 spans 14 residues. Trimming cost V 0 bases and J 0 bases, with 5 bases left between them. Germline lookup yields CDR1 MNHEY and CDR2 SMNVEV (reference sequence).

V usage is TRBV19 and J usage is TRBJ1-4; D remains ambiguous. The germline V gene encodes CDR1 LNHDA and CDR2 SQIVND (reference sequence). Trimming stripped 5 bases from V and 0 bases from J, with 16 bases between. CDR3 length equals 17 residues. CDR3 residues: CASSPGRTPATNEKLFF. DNA of the CDR3: TGTGCCAGTAGTCCCGGGAGGACCCCAGCAACTAATGAAAAACTGTTTTTT.

This chain connects TRBV18 to TRBJ2-3; 9 nucleotides agree with TRBD2. Germline CDR1 reads KGHSH; CDR2 reads LQKENI. V lost 3 bases and J lost 3; bases outside the gene matches: 10. This CDR3 region has 17 residues. This CDR3 is CASSPQGTSSITDTQYF. The CDR3 DNA reads as TGTGCCAGCTCACCCCAGGGGACTAGCTCTATTACAGATACGCAGTATTTT.

J is TRBJ1-3 and V is TRBV27; D possibly corresponds to TRBD1 (6 bases). The CDR3 extends over 14 amino acids. V lost 5 bases to trimming and J lost 0 bases, with 8 bases between them. The germline V gene has CDR1 MNHEY and CDR2 SMNVEV (reference sequence). The CDR3 is CASSKGGSGNTIYF. CDR3 nucleotide sequence: TGTGCCAGCAGTAAAGGGGGCTCTGGAAACACCATATATTTT.

The chain couples TRBV2 to TRBJ1-5; 9 bases agree with TRBD1. The CDR3 runs 14 residues. The V gene's germline CDR1 is SNHLY and CDR2 FYNNEI. V trimming: 8 bases; J trimming: 3 bases; junction bases outside the gene matches: 5. CDR3 residues: CASCRDRDNQPQHF. For the CDR3, the DNA is TGTGCCAGCTGTCGGGACAGGGACAATCAGCCCCAGCATTTT.

This clone was counted between two and nine times. The chain has TRBV2 and TRBJ2-5; 8 nucleotides match TRBD1. Germline loops: CDR1 SNHLY, CDR2 FYNNEI. This CDR3 is 16 amino acids long. V shed 3 bases and J 4 bases; nucleotides not matched to a gene: 10. CDR3 sequence reads: CASSDATGALGETQYF. CDR3 DNA sequence: TGTGCCAGCAGTGATGCGACAGGGGCTTTGGGAGAGACCCAGTACTTC.

On this clone itself: This may stem from a read error, because a much larger clone lies one nucleotide away. Other DNA sequences in the same sample also yield this CDR3. V gene TRBV9 combines with J gene TRBJ2-2; D unclear. Trimming took off 5 bases at V and 1 base at J, with 6 bases between the two ends. The CDR3 has 13 amino acids. Germline lookup yields CDR1 SGDLS and CDR2 YYNGEE. CDR3 loop: CASSAENTGELFF. Here the CDR3 DNA reads TGTGCCAGCAGTGCAGAGAACACCGGGGAGCTGTTTTTT.

Worth noting for this clone: At one boundary the junction diverges from the germline segment, which might be a read error. J is TRBJ1-2 and V is TRBV13, with D perhaps matching TRBD1 (6 bases). The CDR3 runs to 13 residues. Germline loops: CDR1 PRHDT, CDR2 FYEKMQ (reference sequence). CDR3 sequence (DNA): TGTGCTAGCAGCATCACAGGGAAAAGAGGCTACACCTTC. Its translation: CASSITGKRGYTF.

This clone is a singleton in its sample. The V and J genes are TRBV10-3 and TRBJ2-5, with TRBD1 matching over 9 bases. The CDR3 covers 14 residues. Germline CDR1 is ENHRY and CDR2 is SYGVKD. J was trimmed by 5 bases and V by 5 bases; bases with no gene match: 6. CDR3 sequence: CAISKQGAQETQYF. In DNA form, the CDR3 reads TGTGCCATCAGTAAACAGGGGGCGCAGGAGACCCAGTACTTC.